The clone carrying this T cell receptor beta chain was recorded a few times. What it binds is unknown. Repertoires were generated with immunoSEQ multiplex PCR, while TCRdb's copy carries only in-frame clones and drops some. The profile shows some 53,000 clones, roughly 86% of them singletons. The sample belongs to a study of T cell responses to AZD1222 COVID-19 vaccine. Findings and caveats of the study: Spike as a whole was targeted by vaccine-associated CD4 TCRs, dominant at 160-218 and 743-854. Donors in the cohort were predominantly white British and more often female, and clonal diversity was possibly underestimated.

This sequence originates from an adult who received the AZD1222 COVID-19 vaccine. The input for sequencing was peripheral blood, taken 28 days after the second AZD1222 dose.

In nucleotides, the CDR3 is TGTGCCAGCAGTTTAGCGGCAGGGGCACGGAACACTGAAGCTTTCTTT. Translated: CASSLAAGARNTEAFF. The V and J genes are TRBV27 and TRBJ1-1, with a weak D call TRBD1 (6 bases). Germline loops: CDR1 MNHEY, CDR2 SMNVEV (reference sequence). The CDR3 has 16 amino acids. V shed 2 bases and J shed 1 base, with 14 bases lying between them.